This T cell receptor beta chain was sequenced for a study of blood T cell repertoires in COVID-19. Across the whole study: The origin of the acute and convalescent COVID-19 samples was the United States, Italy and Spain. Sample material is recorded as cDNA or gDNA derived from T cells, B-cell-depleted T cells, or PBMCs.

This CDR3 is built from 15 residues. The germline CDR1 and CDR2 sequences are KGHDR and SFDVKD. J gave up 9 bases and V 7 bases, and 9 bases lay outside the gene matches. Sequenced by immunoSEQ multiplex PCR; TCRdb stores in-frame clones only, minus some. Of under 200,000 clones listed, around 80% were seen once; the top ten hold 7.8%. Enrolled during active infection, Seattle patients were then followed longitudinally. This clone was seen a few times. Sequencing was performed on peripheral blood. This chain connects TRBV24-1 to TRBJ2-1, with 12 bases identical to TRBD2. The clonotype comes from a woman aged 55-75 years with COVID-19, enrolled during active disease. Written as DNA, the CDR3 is TGTGCCACCAGCCTAGGACTAGCGGGAATAGGTGAGCAGTTCTTC. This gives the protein CATSLGLAGIGEQFF.